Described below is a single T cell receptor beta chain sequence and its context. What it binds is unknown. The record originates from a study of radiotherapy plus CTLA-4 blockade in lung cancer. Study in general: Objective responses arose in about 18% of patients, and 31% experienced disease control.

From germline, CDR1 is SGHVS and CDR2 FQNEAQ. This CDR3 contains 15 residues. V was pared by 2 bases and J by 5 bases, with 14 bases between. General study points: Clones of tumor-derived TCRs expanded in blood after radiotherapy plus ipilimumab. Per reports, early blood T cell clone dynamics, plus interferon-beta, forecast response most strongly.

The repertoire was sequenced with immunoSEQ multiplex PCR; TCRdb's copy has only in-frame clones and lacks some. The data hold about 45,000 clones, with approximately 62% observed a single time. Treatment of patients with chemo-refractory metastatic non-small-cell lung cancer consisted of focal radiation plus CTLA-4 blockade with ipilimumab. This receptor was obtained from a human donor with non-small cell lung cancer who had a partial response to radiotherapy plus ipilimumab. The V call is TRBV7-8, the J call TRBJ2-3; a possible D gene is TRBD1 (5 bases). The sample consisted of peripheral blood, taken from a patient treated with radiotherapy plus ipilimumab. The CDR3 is CASSLTGHQGDTQYF. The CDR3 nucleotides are TGTGCCAGCAGCTTAACCGGTCACCAGGGAGATACGCAGTATTTT.